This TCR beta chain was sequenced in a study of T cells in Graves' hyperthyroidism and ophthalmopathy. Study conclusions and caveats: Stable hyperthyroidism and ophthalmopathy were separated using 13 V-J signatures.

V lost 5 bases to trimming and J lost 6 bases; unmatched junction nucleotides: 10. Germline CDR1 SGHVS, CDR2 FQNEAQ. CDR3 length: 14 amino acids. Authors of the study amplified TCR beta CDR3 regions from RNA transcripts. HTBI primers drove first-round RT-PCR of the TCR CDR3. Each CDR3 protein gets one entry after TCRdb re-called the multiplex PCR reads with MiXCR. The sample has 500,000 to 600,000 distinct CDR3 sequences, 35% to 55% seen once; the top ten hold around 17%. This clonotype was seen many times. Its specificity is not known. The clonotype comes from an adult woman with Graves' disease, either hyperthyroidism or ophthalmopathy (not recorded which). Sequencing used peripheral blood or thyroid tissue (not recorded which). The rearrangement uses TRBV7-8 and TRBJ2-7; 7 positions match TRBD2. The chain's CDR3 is CASSTGLVSFEQYF. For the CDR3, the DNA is TGTGCCAGCAGCACCGGACTAGTATCGTTCGAGCAGTACTTC.